The rows below give T cell receptor beta chains drawn from one sample of a study of regulatory T cells in long-lasting Graves disease. One entry per CDR3 protein results from TCRdb running MiXCR on the multiplex PCR reads. The profile covers a few hundred thousand distinct CDR3 sequences, with 22% appearing a single time and 10% to 15% taken by the ten largest. Here the sequenced sample was peripheral blood mononuclear cells (PBMCs), taken when the disease was refractory, from a patient treated with antithyroid drugs. These receptors came from a female donor with Graves disease. Each CDR3 is given with its conserved first and last residue. The D gene is left open where the match is weak. Some rows mark clone size as missing; the rest say once, few, many or name a class of expanded clone.

D: -
V: TRBV7-8
J: TRBJ2-7
size: few
CDR3: CASGLGHQGGRYEQYF
DNA: TGTGCCAGCGGCTTAGGTCACCAGGGAGGTCGTTACGAGCAGTACTTC

D: -
V: TRBV12-3/TRBV12-4
J: TRBJ2-2
size: -
CDR3: CASRTTGPGELFF
DNA: TGTGCCAGCAGAACCACAGGGCCCGGGGAGCTGTTTTTT

D: -
V: TRBV4-1
J: TRBJ2-7
size: -
CDR3: CASSQEEGAISYEQYF
DNA: TGCGCCAGCAGCCAAGAGGAGGGGGCGATCTCCTACGAGCAGTACTTC

D: -
V: TRBV2
J: TRBJ1-5
size: many
CDR3: CASRPGTGRGQPQHF
DNA: TGTGCCAGCAGACCCGGCACAGGGCGTGGGCAGCCCCAGCATTTT

D: TRBD1
V: TRBV9
J: TRBJ1-2
size: few
CDR3: CASSADRPYGYTF
DNA: TGTGCCAGCAGCGCGGACAGGCCCTATGGCTACACCTTC

D: TRBD2
V: TRBV19
J: TRBJ2-2
size: many
CDR3: CASRGEGTNTGELFF
DNA: TGTGCCAGTCGGGGGGAAGGGACGAACACCGGGGAGCTGTTTTTT

D: TRBD2
V: TRBV12-3/TRBV12-4
J: TRBJ2-7
size: many
CDR3: CASSPPPSGSVPYF
DNA: TGTGCCAGCAGTCCACCCCCTAGCGGGAGCGTCCCGTACTTC

D: -
V: TRBV5-6
J: TRBJ2-7
size: -
CDR3: CASSLTGTMYEQYF
DNA: TGTGCCAGCAGCTTGACGGGCACTATGTACGAGCAGTACTTC

D: -
V: TRBV6-5
J: TRBJ1-5
size: many
CDR3: CASSYSDSPNQPQHF
DNA: TGTGCCAGCAGTTACTCGGACAGCCCCAATCAGCCCCAGCATTTT

D: -
V: TRBV10-2
J: TRBJ2-5
size: -
CDR3: CASSPDRSSHKYQETQYF
DNA: TGCGCCAGCAGTCCCGACAGATCCTCTCACAAGTACCAAGAGACCCAGTACTTC

D: -
V: TRBV2
J: TRBJ1-3
size: many
CDR3: CASSDPETHGNTIYF
DNA: TGTGCCAGCAGTGATCCCGAGACACACGGAAACACCATATATTTT

D: -
V: TRBV12-3/TRBV12-4
J: TRBJ2-7
size: few
CDR3: CASSFISRYEQYF
DNA: TGTGCCAGCAGTTTTATTTCTCGCTACGAGCAGTACTTC

D: -
V: TRBV5-1
J: TRBJ2-3
size: -
CDR3: CASSLDGQPSTDTQYF
DNA: TGCGCCAGCAGCTTAGACGGACAGCCTAGCACAGATACGCAGTATTTT

D: -
V: TRBV10-3
J: TRBJ1-2
size: many
CDR3: CAISPAGTEEGYTF
DNA: TGTGCCATCAGTCCGGCCGGGACGGAAGAAGGCTACACCTTC

D: -
V: TRBV6-1
J: TRBJ1-1
size: many
CDR3: CASKPPNTEAFF
DNA: TGTGCCAGCAAGCCACCGAACACTGAAGCTTTCTTT

D: -
V: TRBV18
J: TRBJ1-1
size: -
CDR3: CASSPPTGTRVGTEAFF
DNA: TGTGCCAGCTCACCTCCAACCGGGACCCGAGTTGGCACTGAAGCTTTCTTT

D: TRBD1
V: TRBV7-2
J: TRBJ1-2
size: -
CDR3: CASSFSTGTGNGYTF
DNA: TGTGCCAGCAGCTTTTCTACCGGGACAGGGAATGGCTACACCTTC

D: -
V: TRBV19
J: TRBJ2-1
size: -
CDR3: CASTLGGLDRREQFF
DNA: TGTGCCAGTACCCTGGGGGGGCTAGATCGCCGTGAGCAGTTCTTC

D: TRBD2
V: TRBV28
J: TRBJ2-3
size: -
CDR3: CASRTSGTINTQYF
DNA: TGTGCCAGCAGGACTAGCGGGACTATTAATACGCAGTATTTT

D: -
V: TRBV2
J: TRBJ2-2
size: few
CDR3: CASRTRAGNTGELFF
DNA: TGTGCCAGCCGTACGAGAGCGGGGAACACCGGGGAGCTGTTTTTT

D: -
V: TRBV7-2
J: TRBJ2-7
size: many
CDR3: CASSLASHARTFYEQYF
DNA: TGTGCCAGCAGCTTAGCGTCCCACGCCAGGACTTTCTACGAGCAGTACTTC

D: -
V: TRBV28
J: TRBJ2-3
size: -
CDR3: CASNRGRTDTQYF
DNA: TGTGCCAGCAACCGAGGGCGCACAGATACGCAGTATTTT

D: -
V: TRBV5-1
J: TRBJ1-1
size: many
CDR3: CASSLDRGWNTEAFF
DNA: TGCGCCAGCAGCCTAGACAGAGGTTGGAACACTGAAGCTTTCTTT

D: TRBD2
V: TRBV11-2
J: TRBJ2-7
size: many
CDR3: CASSDWTSGSYEQYF
DNA: TGTGCCAGCAGCGACTGGACTAGCGGGAGCTACGAGCAGTACTTC

D: -
V: TRBV30
J: TRBJ1-6
size: -
CDR3: CAWSVRKASPLHF
DNA: TGTGCCTGGAGTGTCCGTAAAGCTTCACCCCTCCACTTT

D: -
V: TRBV12-3/TRBV12-4
J: TRBJ1-3
size: -
CDR3: CASNRGNTIYF
DNA: TGTGCCAGCAATAGAGGAAACACCATATATTTT

D: -
V: TRBV3-1
J: TRBJ1-3
size: -
CDR3: CASSQISGNTIYF
DNA: TGTGCCAGCAGCCAGATCTCTGGAAACACCATATATTTT

D: -
V: TRBV5-1
J: TRBJ2-1
size: -
CDR3: CASREEGYNEQFF
DNA: TGCGCCAGCAGAGAAGAAGGGTACAATGAGCAGTTCTTC

D: -
V: TRBV3-1
J: TRBJ2-2
size: few
CDR3: CASSQFVGTGELFF
DNA: TGTGCCAGCAGCCAATTCGTGGGAACCGGGGAGCTGTTTTTT

D: TRBD2
V: TRBV28
J: TRBJ2-7
size: many
CDR3: CASSLTGGNYEQYF
DNA: TGTGCCAGCAGTTTGACGGGAGGCAACTACGAGCAGTACTTC

D: TRBD1
V: TRBV6-1
J: TRBJ1-5
size: many
CDR3: CASSLQGGSNQPQHF
DNA: TGTGCCAGCAGCTTACAGGGGGGAAGCAATCAGCCCCAGCATTTT

D: -
V: TRBV15
J: TRBJ1-3
size: -
CDR3: CATSSRVAGNTIYF
DNA: TGTGCCACCAGCAGCAGGGTCGCCGGAAACACCATATATTTT

D: -
V: TRBV29-1
J: TRBJ1-1
size: few
CDR3: CSVELTGGTEAFF
DNA: TGCAGCGTTGAATTGACAGGAGGGACTGAAGCTTTCTTT

D: -
V: TRBV5-1
J: TRBJ1-5
size: -
CDR3: CASSFTGRVDQPQHF
DNA: TGCGCCAGCAGCTTTACTGGGAGAGTGGATCAGCCCCAGCATTTT

D: -
V: TRBV7-3
J: TRBJ1-1
size: many
CDR3: CASSFGPGNTEAFF
DNA: TGTGCCAGCAGCTTTGGACCTGGGAACACTGAAGCTTTCTTT